The 15 T cell receptor beta chains in this list originate from one sample, sequenced in a study of blood T cell repertoires in COVID-19. Profiled with immunoSEQ multiplex PCR; TCRdb holds only in-frame clones, not every one. Found here are tens of thousands of clones, 80% to 90% of them singletons; the top ten hold approximately 15%. The sequenced sample was peripheral blood. Receptors were obtained from a man in his fifties or sixties with active COVID-19.

This chain uses TRBV6-1 with TRBJ2-3, with TRBD1 as a possible D gene (5 bases). The CDR3 runs 14 residues. Germline CDR1 MNHNS, CDR2 SASEGT. Trimming removed 2 bases from V and 0 bases from J, with 6 bases in between. CDR3 region: CASSEQGSTDTQYF. CDR3 bases: TGTGCCAGCAGTGAACAGGGTAGCACAGATACGCAGTATTTT.

This chain uses TRBV6-6 with TRBJ2-1; no clear D gene. This CDR3 region has 11 residues. V shed 4 bases and J shed 9 bases, with 7 bases lying between them. Per the germline V gene, CDR1 is MNHNY and CDR2 is SVGAGI (reference sequence). The CDR3 reads CASSSVVEQFF. The CDR3 bases are TGTGCCAGCAGTTCGGTTGTTGAGCAGTTCTTC.

The gene calls are TRBV6-2 or TRBV6-3 and TRBJ1-1; 7 nucleotides match TRBD1. This CDR3 region has 15 residues. V gave up 3 bases and J gave up 4 bases; unmatched junction bases: 8. In germline, CDR1 is MNHEY, CDR2 SVGEGT. The CDR3 region has the DNA TGTGCCAGCAGTTATAGGGGCAGGGGGAGCACTGAAGCTTTCTTT. Amino acids: CASSYRGRGSTEAFF.

J is TRBJ2-7 and V is TRBV4-1, with D tentatively TRBD2 (5 bases). Between the trimmed V and J ends, which lost 0 bases and 5 bases, there was a span of 11 bases. The CDR3 covers 14 residues. Per the germline V gene, CDR1 is MGHRA and CDR2 is YSYEKL. The chain's CDR3 is CASSQEGLPDEQYF. The CDR3 bases are TGCGCCAGCAGCCAAGAAGGACTCCCCGACGAGCAGTACTTC.

The rearrangement uses TRBV28 and TRBJ2-7, with D perhaps TRBD2 (5 bases). Germline assignment: CDR1 MDHEN and CDR2 SYDVKM. V gave up 7 bases and J gave up 4 bases, with 8 bases separating them. The CDR3 consists of 11 residues. The CDR3, as DNA: TGTGCCAGCACAGGAGGTTACGAGCAGTACTTC. Its protein product is CASTGGYEQYF.

The V call is TRBV5-1, the J call TRBJ2-7; a weak D match, TRBD1 (6 bases). Germline V gives CDR1 SGHRS, CDR2 YFSETQ. V was pared by 6 bases and J by 6 bases, with 16 bases between. The CDR3 sequence is 13 residues long. For the CDR3, the DNA is TGCGCCAGCACCTCCACCACAGGGTCCGAGCAGTACTTC. It codes for CASTSTTGSEQYF.

The rearrangement uses TRBV7-2 and TRBJ1-4, with unresolved D. Trimming removed 5 bases from V and 0 bases from J, with 16 bases in between. CDR1 is SGHTA and CDR2 is FQGNSA in the germline V gene. The CDR3 covers 17 residues. The CDR3 is CASSLNPRRATNEKLFF. The CDR3, as DNA: TGTGCCAGCAGCCTAAACCCGCGTCGGGCAACTAATGAAAAACTGTTTTTT. The full variable domain, rest sourced from reference TRBV7-2 and TRBJ1-4, is GAGVSQSPSNKVTEKGKDVELRCDPISGHTALYWYRQSLGQGLEFLIYFQGNSAPDKSGLPSDRFSAERTGGSVSTLTIQRTQQEDSAVYLCASSLNPRRATNEKLFFGSGTQLSVL.

This clone was counted only a few times. The chain is built from TRBV28 and TRBJ1-2, with TRBD1 matching 9 bases. The CDR3 covers 14 residues. V lost 6 bases and J lost 4; bases outside the gene matches: 6. Germline V lookup: CDR1 MDHEN, CDR2 SYDVKM. The DNA for the CDR3 is TGTGCCAGCAGCGAAAGGACAGGGGTCTATGGCTACACCTTC. It codes for CASSERTGVYGYTF.

The chain carries TRBV2 and TRBJ2-4, with D possibly TRBD2 on 6 matching bases. Trimming removed 4 bases at V and 6 bases at J, with 7 bases between. Germline lookup yields CDR1 SNHLY and CDR2 FYNNEI. The CDR3 has 12 residues. The CDR3 loop reads CASSVEGNIQYF. DNA for the CDR3: TGTGCCAGCAGTGTGGAGGGAAACATTCAGTACTTC.

This chain joins TRBV5-1 and TRBJ1-1; D is undetermined. Trimming shortened V by 1 base and J by 7 bases, and 14 bases separated the two germline ends. The germline V gene has CDR1 SGHRS and CDR2 YFSETQ. The CDR3 runs to 14 residues. CDR3 sequence (DNA): TGCGCCAGCAGCTTGTCCTTCGACTCCAGTGAAGCTTTCTTT. Protein product: CASSLSFDSSEAFF.

J is TRBJ1-1 and V is TRBV9; 9 positions match TRBD1. In germline, CDR1 is SGDLS, CDR2 YYNGEE. The J segment lost 3 bases and the V segment lost 4 bases, leaving 7 bases of the junction unmatched. This CDR3 contains 15 residues. DNA of the CDR3: TGTGCCAGCAGCCCATGGGACAGGGACTACACTGAAGCTTTCTTT. It specifies CASSPWDRDYTEAFF.

The chain couples TRBV4-3 to TRBJ1-5, with TRBD1 matching over 7 bases. This CDR3 is 15 amino acids long. Germline V gene lookup returns CDR1 LGHNA and CDR2 YSLEER. V trimming: 1 base; J trimming: 3 bases; junction bases outside the gene matches: 3. In DNA form, the CDR3 reads TGCGCCAGCAGCCAAGGCAGGGGGACCAATCAGCCCCAGCATTTT. This gives the protein CASSQGRGTNQPQHF.

J is TRBJ2-3 and V is TRBV6-5; maybe TRBD1 (6 bases). CDR3 length equals 12 residues. V lost 6 bases and J lost 4, with 8 bases in between. Germline CDR1 is MNHEY and CDR2 is SVGAGI. The CDR3 DNA reads TGTGCCAGCAGGGGGGCTGCAGATACGCAGTATTTT. It is translated as CASRGAADTQYF.

This chain uses TRBV24-1 with TRBJ2-3; perhaps TRBD2 as D (6 bases). The CDR3 contains 14 residues. The germline V and J ends were trimmed by 3 bases and 6 bases, with 12 bases remaining between them. Looked up from germline, CDR1 is KGHDR and CDR2 is SFDVKD. The CDR3 sequence is CATSDRPGRDTQYF. CDR3 DNA: TGTGCCACCAGTGATCGACCAGGGAGGGATACGCAGTATTTT.

The gene calls are TRBV4-2 and TRBJ1-1; 8 positions agree with TRBD1. The germline CDR1 and CDR2 sequences are LGHNA and YNFKEQ. This CDR3 contains 20 residues. V lost 0 bases to trimming and J lost 0 bases; unmatched junction nucleotides: 15. The CDR3 sequence: CASSQEGSSGTGGMNTEAFF. In DNA form, the CDR3 reads TGTGCCAGCAGCCAAGAGGGGAGTTCCGGGACAGGAGGGATGAACACTGAAGCTTTCTTT.